Below, 14 T cell receptor beta chains from the same sample are listed, as sequenced in a study of T cells in Graves' hyperthyroidism and ophthalmopathy. The CDR3 regions of TCR beta were amplified from RNA transcripts. First-round RT-PCR of the TCR CDR3 relied on the HTBI primer set. TCRdb reprocessed the multiplex PCR reads via MiXCR and lists one record per CDR3 protein. The sample shows a few hundred thousand distinct CDR3 sequences, around 25% of them seen only once. Source material: blood. These receptors all stem from a man aged 50 or older with Graves' hyperthyroidism.

There are many counts of this clonotype. This chain uses TRBV27 with TRBJ2-3, with D maybe TRBD2 (5 bases). Looked up from germline, CDR1 is MNHEY and CDR2 is SMNVEV (reference sequence). CDR3 length: 15 amino acids. V shed 4 bases and J shed 8 bases, with 19 bases lying between them. Here the CDR3 DNA reads TGTGCCAGCAGTTCCCTAGAGGGCGTAAATCGTACGCAGTATTTT. Its translation: CASSSLEGVNRTQYF.

This clonotype was observed a handful of times. The rearrangement joins TRBV19 to TRBJ2-5; D could derive from TRBD1 or TRBD2 (5 bases each). Looked up from germline, CDR1 is LNHDA and CDR2 is SQIVND (reference sequence). V was shortened by 5 bases and J by 4 bases, with 17 bases between the two germline ends. This CDR3 is 15 amino acids long. This CDR3 reads CASSPSGRTTETQYF. The DNA for the CDR3 is TGTGCCAGTAGTCCCTCGGGGCGAACCACAGAGACCCAGTACTTC.

The chain uses TRBV4-1 and TRBJ1-1, with TRBD1 identical over 7 bases. Germline V lookup: CDR1 MGHRA, CDR2 YSYEKL. The junction had 3 bases not matched to a gene; V was cut back by 2 bases and J by 0 bases. CDR3 length: 15 amino acids. DNA for the CDR3: TGCGCCAGCAGCCAATCGGGACAGTTGAACACTGAAGCTTTCTTT. The encoded protein is CASSQSGQLNTEAFF.

The CDR3 DNA is TGCGCCAGCAGCCAAGTTCCACTAGCGGCCGAGCAGTACTTC. This gives the protein CASSQVPLAAEQYF. The genes are TRBV4-1 and TRBJ2-7, with TRBD2 matching over 8 bases. Germline CDR1 MGHRA, CDR2 YSYEKL. CDR3 length: 14 residues. V was clipped by 1 base and J by 6 bases; unmatched bases: 5.

This clonotype turned up a few times. V is TRBV27 and J is TRBJ2-7; the match to TRBD1 covers 9 bases. J was trimmed by 3 bases and V by 4 bases; bases with no gene match: 10. The CDR3 sequence is 16 residues long. Germline CDR1 and CDR2: MNHEY and SMNVEV (reference sequence). The CDR3 bases are TGTGCCAGCAGTTCCTTCGACCTGACAGGGGGCTACGAGCAGTACTTC. It yields the protein CASSSFDLTGGYEQYF.

This clonotype has more than one count but fewer than ten. The chain is built from TRBV29-1 and TRBJ2-3; 11 bases align to TRBD2. Per germline, CDR1 SQVTM and CDR2 ANQGSEA. This CDR3 spans 15 amino acids. J lost 3 bases, V lost 3 bases, and 5 bases had no gene match. For the CDR3, the DNA is TGCAGCGTTGATCGTACTAGCGGGAGAACAGATACGCAGTATTTT. Translated: CSVDRTSGRTDTQYF.

This clonotype was observed a few times. The genes are TRBV19 and TRBJ2-5, with D possibly being TRBD1 (5 bases). The CDR3 loop spans 14 amino acids. V dropped 6 bases and J dropped 4 bases, with 15 bases sitting between them. Germline CDR1 and CDR2: LNHDA and SQIVND (reference sequence). DNA of the CDR3: TGTGCCAGTAGAAACACTCAGGGTACAGAGACCCAGTACTTC. Protein product: CASRNTQGTETQYF.

As DNA, the CDR3 is TGTGCCAGCAGTTCCCGGACATTCTCCTACGAGCAGTACTTC. Translated: CASSSRTFSYEQYF. This sequence joins TRBV6-2 or TRBV6-3 and TRBJ2-7; tentative D call: TRBD1 (5 bases). Between the trimmed V and J ends, which lost 4 bases and 0 bases, there was a span of 10 bases. Looked up from germline, CDR1 is MNHEY and CDR2 is SVGEGT. The CDR3 loop spans 14 amino acids.

J is TRBJ1-1 and V is TRBV30; no reliable D call. Trimming removed 5 bases from V and 1 base from J, with 11 bases in between. CDR3 length: 13 residues. Germline V lookup: CDR1 GTSNPN, CDR2 SVGIG (reference sequence). As DNA, the CDR3 is TGTGCCTGGGGGGTTAGCGGGAACACTGAAGCTTTCTTT. This codes for CAWGVSGNTEAFF.

This chain joins TRBV11-2 and TRBJ2-5, with 9 nucleotides matching TRBD1. The CDR3 runs 18 residues. Losses at the gene ends were 4 bases for V and 13 bases for J; bases not matched to a gene: 25. Germline lookup yields CDR1 SGHAT and CDR2 FQNNGV. Here the CDR3 DNA reads TGTGCCAGCAGCTCCACACCCCGGGGACAGGGCCCATCGGGTTTAATGTACTTC. Protein product: CASSSTPRGQGPSGLMYF. The full variable domain, completed using reference TRBV11-2 and TRBJ2-5, is EAGVAQSPRYKIIEKRQSVAFWCNPISGHATLYWYQQILGQGPKLLIQFQNNGVVDDSQLPKDRFSAERLKGVDSTLKIQPAKLEDSAVYLCASSSTPRGQGPSGLMYFGPGTRLLVL.

This chain connects TRBV7-8 to TRBJ1-1; D perhaps matches TRBD1 (6 bases). The CDR3 is 18 residues long. Per germline, CDR1 SGHVS and CDR2 FQNEAQ. Deletions cut 5 bases from V and 2 bases from J, with 24 bases between. CDR3 in amino acids: CASSPRGRLGAENTEAFF. The CDR3 bases are TGTGCCAGCAGCCCCCGTGGGAGATTGGGGGCCGAAAACACTGAAGCTTTCTTT.

This clonotype was observed a few times. The chain has TRBV28 and TRBJ2-5; 8 bases agree with TRBD2. This CDR3 spans 16 amino acids. Germline CDR1 is MDHEN and CDR2 is SYDVKM. After removal of 2 bases from V and 4 bases from J, the junction contained 9 bases not matched to a gene. The CDR3 DNA reads as TGTGCCAGCAGTTTAACCGGCGGGGGGCGAGTAGAGACCCAGTACTTC. Translated, it gives CASSLTGGGRVETQYF.

The genes are TRBV10-3 and TRBJ2-1; 16 nucleotides align to TRBD2. Trimming removed 6 bases from V and 2 bases from J; junction bases left unmatched: 7. The CDR3 covers 18 residues. Germline CDR1 ENHRY, CDR2 SYGVKD. The CDR3, as DNA: TGTGCCATCAGAAACCCCGGGACTAGCGGGAGGGCCTACAATGAGCAGTTCTTC. This sequence encodes CAIRNPGTSGRAYNEQFF.

CDR3 loop: CASSYLGSEETQYF. Here the CDR3 DNA reads TGTGCCAGCAGTTACTTAGGCAGTGAAGAGACCCAGTACTTC. The chain carries TRBV6-5 and TRBJ2-5; D is undetermined. The CDR3 is 14 residues long. Trimming left V 1 base short and J 3 bases short, with 9 bases between. CDR1 is MNHEY, CDR2 SVGAGI, per germline.